This T cell receptor beta chain derives from a study of human T cells and chemical hapten exposure. Study-wide background: Per-sample TCR yield variability stemmed mainly from small pooled library volume differences.

General study findings and limits: There was a positive correlation between PT1 expanded TCR counts and patch test score.

Comments on this clonotype: Its target is unknown.

The time point is: patch test 1, 2 weeks after DPC sensitization. Treatment here: therapeutic diphenylcyclopropenone sensitization with weekly scalp DPC. Blood collection happened ahead of applying each patch test. People who gave samples had alopecia, were 18 to 70 years old, and were suitable for DPC. MiXCR, applied by TCRdb to the RACE reads, yields one record per CDR3 protein. The sample contains around 69,000 distinct CDR3 sequences, roughly 9.2% of which appear only once. The receptor was isolated from a woman aged 40 to 50 with alopecia areata. Some clones in this sample may be carry-over from other donors' samples. Sequences were derived from whole blood, sampled in connection with sensitization to the hapten diphenylcyclopropenone (DPC).

CDR3 sequence: CASSPATRLQYEQYF. DNA of the CDR3: TGTGCCAGCAGCCCCGCAACACGACTACAGTACGAGCAGTACTTC. This chain connects TRBV3-1 to TRBJ2-7; a possible D gene is TRBD2 (5 bases). V was pared by 4 bases and J by 4 bases, with 17 bases between. The CDR3 spans 15 residues. Germline CDR1 LGHDT, CDR2 YNNKEL (reference sequence).